One sample yielded the 28 T cell receptor beta chains listed below, sequenced in a study of blood T cell repertoires in COVID-19. This table comes from immunoSEQ multiplex PCR, and its TCRdb copy is limited to in-frame clones, with some not included. The top ten clones hold 2.2% of a sample with more than 250,000 clones, roughly 88% of them seen once. Sequencing was performed on PBMCs or T cells enriched from blood (not recorded which). Receptors originate from a man aged 30-40 years who had recovered from COVID-19.

The CDR3 coding sequence is TGTGCCAGCAGTGTAGGGACAGGGGCTTTTGGAAACACCATATATTTT. Translating gives CASSVGTGAFGNTIYF. The chain links TRBV2 to TRBJ1-3, with 10 nucleotides matching TRBD1. There are 16 residues in the CDR3. CDR1 is SNHLY and CDR2 is FYNNEI in the germline V gene. V trimming: 4 bases; J trimming: 3 bases; junction bases outside the gene matches: 6.

The sample holds one count of this clone. The chain has TRBV2 and TRBJ1-2; 11 bases are a match to TRBD1. Germline trimming cut 6 bases from V and 7 bases from J; bases unmatched to any gene: 4. CDR1 and CDR2 from the germline V gene are SNHLY and FYNNEI. CDR3 length: 13 amino acids. CDR3 region: CASRGQGALGYTF. CDR3 sequence (DNA): TGTGCCAGCAGAGGACAGGGGGCGCTTGGCTACACCTTC.

This clone has just one count. The chain links TRBV29-1 to TRBJ1-2; D is possibly TRBD1 (6 bases). The germline CDR1 and CDR2 sequences are SQVTM and ANQGSEA. The V end lost 3 bases, the J end lost 6 bases, and 14 bases lay between the germline ends. The CDR3 length is 13 residues. The CDR3, as DNA: TGCAGCGTTGAGGGGGGGCGCTCGGATGGCTACACCTTC. Protein sequence: CSVEGGRSDGYTF.

The rearrangement joins TRBV3-1 (or the pseudogene TRBV3-2) to TRBJ1-6; unclear D gene. The germline CDR1 and CDR2 sequences are LGHDT and YNNKEL (reference sequence). V was trimmed by 4 bases and J by 8 bases, leaving 15 bases between them. This CDR3 has 15 amino acids. DNA for the CDR3: TGTGCCAGCAGCCCCCGGGGTGCGGAGGATTCACCCCTCCACTTT. It is translated as CASSPRGAEDSPLHF.

This clone came up once. This chain joins TRBV19 and TRBJ1-2, with D hard to call. CDR1 LNHDA and CDR2 SQIVND come from the germline V gene (reference sequence). There are 12 residues in the CDR3. Trimming pared 3 bases from V and 5 bases from J, leaving 7 bases between. CDR3: CASSISEYGYTF. The DNA for the CDR3 is TGTGCCAGTAGTATTTCTGAGTATGGCTACACCTTC.

V gene TRBV6-1 combines with J gene TRBJ1-1; D is undetermined. The germline gives CDR1 MNHNS, CDR2 SASEGT. V was pared by 4 bases and J by 0 bases, with 6 bases between. CDR3 length: 13 residues. CDR3 sequence (DNA): TGTGCCAGCAGTGTAGCCATGAACACTGAAGCTTTCTTT. Translated, it gives CASSVAMNTEAFF.

The chain links TRBV7-9 to TRBJ1-1, with TRBD1 matching over 9 bases. In germline, CDR1 is SEHNR, CDR2 FQNEAQ (reference sequence). The CDR3 has 16 amino acids. V gave up 6 bases and J gave up 3 bases; unmatched junction bases: 11. The CDR3 nucleotides read TGTGCCAGCAGAGAAGGGGGCGGGACAGGGCACACTGAAGCTTTCTTT. Translated, it gives CASREGGGTGHTEAFF.

The table lists this clone with a few counts. V and J are TRBV5-1 and TRBJ2-1; D is undetermined. Germline values: CDR1 SGHRS, CDR2 YFSETQ. The V gene lost 4 bases and the J gene lost 7 bases, with 18 bases spanning the gap. The CDR3 is 15 amino acids. The CDR3 loop reads CASSTQLADGNEQFF. In DNA, the CDR3 is TGCGCCAGCAGCACACAGTTGGCAGATGGGAATGAGCAGTTCTTC.

This CDR3 reads CASSWRGLYEQYF. CDR3 DNA sequence: TGTGCCAGCAGTTGGCGGGGACTCTACGAGCAGTACTTC. The J gene is TRBJ2-7, the V gene TRBV6-2 or TRBV6-3, with a tentative D call TRBD2 (6 bases). Trimming took 4 bases from V and 3 from J, leaving 10 bases between them. This CDR3 is built from 13 residues. The germline CDR1 and CDR2 sequences are MNHEY and SVGEGT.

The rearrangement links TRBV5-4 to TRBJ2-7; D not resolved. The germline CDR1 and CDR2 sequences are SGHNT and YYREEE (reference sequence). This CDR3 has 14 amino acids. Trimming took off 1 base at V and 1 base at J, with 9 bases between the two ends. The CDR3 DNA reads as TGTGCCAGCAGCTTGAATAGCCTTTCCTACGAGCAGTACTTC. The encoded protein is CASSLNSLSYEQYF.

Here the CDR3 DNA reads TGTGCCAGCAGTGGGTCGCTAGCGGGTTTTGGAGAGACCCAGTACTTC. Translated: CASSGSLAGFGETQYF. The chain combines TRBV2 with TRBJ2-5, with 8 bases matching TRBD2. V gave up 4 bases and J gave up 4 bases; unmatched junction bases: 11. The CDR3 has 16 amino acids. Germline V gene data show CDR1 as SNHLY and CDR2 as FYNNEI.

Note on this clone: At the DNA level, this CDR3 is encoded by other sequences in the same sample as well. This chain links TRBV5-4 with TRBJ1-1, with D tentatively TRBD1 (5 bases). The CDR3 spans 14 residues. CDR1 is SGHNT and CDR2 is YYREEE in the germline V gene (reference sequence). The germline V and J ends were trimmed by 0 bases and 1 base, with 7 bases remaining between them. The CDR3 DNA reads TGTGCCAGCAGCTTGGCCAGGGCGAACACTGAAGCTTTCTTT. Residues: CASSLARANTEAFF.

V gene TRBV14 combines with J gene TRBJ1-1, with TRBD1 matching 10 bases. Germline assignment: CDR1 SGHDN and CDR2 FVKESK. The CDR3 sequence is 16 residues long. Trimming removed 2 bases from V and 0 bases from J; junction bases left unmatched: 3. DNA for the CDR3: TGTGCCAGCAGCCAACGGACAGGGGGGGTGAACACTGAAGCTTTCTTT. Its translation is CASSQRTGGVNTEAFF.

In this sample, this clone turned up a few times. This CDR3 is also generated by other DNA sequences in the sample. The chain couples TRBV6-5 to TRBJ1-5, with D maybe TRBD1 (5 bases). V lost 0 bases and J 0 bases, leaving 6 bases between the germline ends. The CDR3 is 15 residues long. CDR1 and CDR2 (germline): MNHEY, SVGAGI. The CDR3 nucleotides are TGTGCCAGCAGTTACTCCGGGGGTAGCAATCAGCCCCAGCATTTT. Amino acid sequence: CASSYSGGSNQPQHF.

This clone was seen a few times. The chain joins TRBV30 to TRBJ1-1; D is unresolved. V lost 0 bases, J lost 4 bases, and 18 bases lay in between. CDR3 length equals 16 residues. The germline V gene has CDR1 GTSNPN and CDR2 SVGIG (reference sequence). The CDR3, as DNA: TGTGCCTGGAGTGTGCACAGTAAGTTTGGGTCCACTGAAGCTTTCTTT. It codes for CAWSVHSKFGSTEAFF.

The V call is TRBV7-2, the J call TRBJ1-3; D possibly corresponds to TRBD1 (6 bases). Germline lookup yields CDR1 SGHTA and CDR2 FQGNSA. This CDR3 comprises 15 residues. Between the trimmed V and J ends, which lost 5 bases and 4 bases, there was a span of 15 bases. CDR3 residues: CASSPPTGSGNTIYF. CDR3 in DNA: TGTGCCAGCAGCCCACCGACAGGATCGGGAAACACCATATATTTT.

The V call is TRBV3-1 (or the pseudogene TRBV3-2), the J call TRBJ1-2; D is unclear. This CDR3 is built from 13 residues. In germline, CDR1 is LGHDT, CDR2 YNNKEL (reference sequence). The V gene lost 1 base and the J gene lost 5 bases, with 8 bases spanning the gap. The CDR3 loop is CASSQGRTYGYTF. Written as DNA, the CDR3 is TGTGCCAGCAGCCAAGGGAGGACGTATGGCTACACCTTC.

The rearrangement joins TRBV6-2 or TRBV6-3 to TRBJ1-1; TRBD1 aligns across 9 bases. The CDR3 loop spans 16 amino acids. Germline trimming cut 5 bases from V and 6 bases from J; bases unmatched to any gene: 13. The germline CDR1 and CDR2 sequences are MNHEY and SVGEGT. This CDR3 reads CASSHYGSRDRAEAFF. CDR3 bases: TGTGCCAGCAGTCACTATGGCTCTCGGGACAGGGCTGAAGCTTTCTTT.

The genes are TRBV7-8 and TRBJ2-7, with 9 bases identical to TRBD2. Germline CDR1 reads SGHVS; CDR2 reads FQNEAQ. V shed 6 bases and J 5 bases; nucleotides not matched to a gene: 5. The CDR3 sequence is 13 residues long. The CDR3 spells CASRIAGAHEQYF. In nucleotides, the CDR3 is TGTGCCAGCAGAATAGCGGGGGCCCACGAGCAGTACTTC.

The J gene is TRBJ2-1, the V gene TRBV11-3; 12 nucleotides align to TRBD2. V was clipped by 4 bases and J by 4 bases; unmatched bases: 8. The germline CDR1 and CDR2 sequences are SGHNT and YENEEA. The CDR3 runs to 17 residues. The CDR3 protein is CASSSSVTSGGYNEQFF. DNA of the CDR3: TGTGCCAGCAGCTCCTCGGTGACTAGCGGGGGTTACAATGAGCAGTTCTTC.

CDR3 amino acids: CASTFDRGDEKLFF. DNA of the CDR3: TGTGCCAGCACCTTTGACAGGGGTGACGAAAAACTGTTTTTT. The rearrangement joins TRBV6-5 to TRBJ1-4; 8 nucleotides align to TRBD1. With 7 bases clipped from V and 8 bases from J, the junction kept 9 bases outside the gene matches. Germline assignment: CDR1 MNHEY and CDR2 SVGAGI. The CDR3 length is 14 residues.

The V call is TRBV7-6, the J call TRBJ1-1, with TRBD1 identical over 10 bases. This CDR3 has 13 amino acids. J gave up 8 bases and V 5 bases, and 5 bases lay outside the gene matches. Looked up from germline, CDR1 is SGHVS and CDR2 is FNYEAQ. The CDR3 reads CASSVGQGGEAFF. The CDR3 DNA follows: TGTGCCAGCAGCGTCGGACAGGGGGGGGAAGCTTTCTTT.

This chain uses TRBV2 with TRBJ2-1; 9 positions agree with TRBD2. Germline lookup yields CDR1 SNHLY and CDR2 FYNNEI. The CDR3 extends over 14 amino acids. Trimming took 8 bases from V and 4 from J; bases not matched to a gene: 6. The CDR3 is CASRGTSRYNEQFF. The CDR3 region has the DNA TGTGCCAGCCGGGGGACTAGCCGTTACAATGAGCAGTTCTTC.

This clone was detected a few times. The genes are TRBV9 and TRBJ2-1, with D possibly TRBD2 on 5 matching bases. The CDR3 sequence is 12 residues long. V was cut by 4 bases and J by 9 bases, with 11 bases left in between. In germline, CDR1 is SGDLS, CDR2 YYNGEE. CDR3 sequence reads: CASSPWAGEQFF. The CDR3 DNA reads TGTGCCAGCAGCCCCTGGGCGGGTGAGCAGTTCTTC.

The CDR3 loop is CASSLTEDSYGYTF. The CDR3 DNA reads TGTGCCAGCTCACTTACAGAAGACAGCTATGGCTACACCTTC. V usage is TRBV18 and J usage is TRBJ1-2; D may be TRBD1 (5 bases). Trimming cost V 4 bases and J 4 bases, with 13 bases left between them. Germline V CDR1 and CDR2: KGHSH, LQKENI. The CDR3 runs 14 residues.

The gene calls are TRBV7-9 and TRBJ2-5; 7 bases are a match to TRBD2. Germline trimming cut 1 base from V and 5 bases from J; bases unmatched to any gene: 4. The CDR3 loop spans 14 amino acids. Looked up from germline, CDR1 is SEHNR and CDR2 is FQNEAQ (reference sequence). DNA of the CDR3: TGTGCCAGCAGCTTAGGGGGAGGGACCGAGACCCAGTACTTC. It yields the protein CASSLGGGTETQYF.

For the CDR3, the DNA is TGTGCCAGCAGCGATGACAGGGGAGGGACCTACAATGAGCAGTTCTTC. It is translated as CASSDDRGGTYNEQFF. The chain links TRBV7-9 to TRBJ2-1; D perhaps matches TRBD1 (8 bases). The germline CDR1 and CDR2 sequences are SEHNR and FQNEAQ (reference sequence). The CDR3 consists of 16 residues. V was clipped by 5 bases and J by 2 bases, with 16 bases between them.

The chain recombines TRBV7-8 with TRBJ1-4, with D perhaps TRBD1 (5 bases). The CDR3 length is 19 residues. V was cut by 1 base and J by 0 bases, with 18 bases left in between. Per the germline V gene, CDR1 is SGHVS and CDR2 is FQNEAQ. CDR3 protein: CASSLVSGGDQSTNEKLFF. Here the CDR3 DNA reads TGTGCCAGCAGCTTAGTCTCGGGGGGGGACCAGTCAACTAATGAAAAACTGTTTTTT. Full variable domain (outside the CDR3, taken from reference TRBV7-8 and TRBJ1-4): GAGVSQSPRYKVAKRGQDVALRCDPISGHVSLFWYQQALGQGPEFLTYFQNEAQLDKSGLPSDRFFAERPEGSVSTLKIQRTQQEDSAVYLCASSLVSGGDQSTNEKLFFGSGTQLSVL.